What follows are 27 T cell receptor beta chains derived from one specimen sequenced in a study of liver allograft versus peripheral blood T cells. About the study: Blood and transplanted-liver T cell receptor repertoires from recipients were compared.

TCRdb reprocessed the reads with MiXCR, giving one entry per CDR3 protein. The sample carries 13,000 or so distinct CDR3 sequences, around 18% recorded once. These receptors were taken from a human patient who had a liver transplant. Some T cells may be graft donor cells.

This clonotype was seen at least ten times. The rearrangement joins TRBV19 to TRBJ1-2; D may be TRBD1 (5 bases). This CDR3 spans 14 amino acids. V was clipped by 4 bases and J by 0 bases, with 9 bases between them. Germline lookup yields CDR1 LNHDA and CDR2 SQIVND (reference sequence). CDR3 sequence reads: CASSKDITNYGYTF. The CDR3 coding sequence is TGTGCCAGTAGTAAGGACATTACTAACTATGGCTACACCTTC.

This clonotype was observed a few times. This chain links TRBV6-6 with TRBJ2-7, with a tentative D call TRBD1 (5 bases). V shed 3 bases and J shed 2 bases, with 20 bases lying between them. This CDR3 has 17 amino acids. Germline-derived CDR1 and CDR2 are MNHNY and SVGAGI (reference sequence). CDR3 DNA: TGTGCCAGCAGTTATCGTATAACTAAGGGGCTTCCCTACGAGCAGTACTTC. Protein sequence: CASSYRITKGLPYEQYF.

This clonotype is medium-sized by share. The chain recombines TRBV18 with TRBJ1-6; D possibly corresponds to TRBD1 (6 bases). V shed 5 bases and J shed 7 bases, with 12 bases lying between them. CDR3 length equals 14 residues. The germline V gene has CDR1 KGHSH and CDR2 LQKENI. CDR3 region: CASSGGSGNSPLHF. CDR3 DNA sequence: TGTGCCAGCTCAGGGGGCAGCGGAAATTCACCCCTCCACTTT.

This clonotype is medium-sized in the sample. The chain couples TRBV7-2 to TRBJ1-1; weak D call: TRBD1 (6 bases). The CDR3 has 16 residues. The V end lost 5 bases, the J end lost 1 base, and 17 bases lay between the germline ends. Germline CDR1 SGHTA, CDR2 FQGNSA. CDR3: CASSTVGGGGNTEAFF. The CDR3, as DNA: TGTGCCAGCAGCACCGTGGGGGGAGGGGGGAACACTGAAGCTTTCTTT.

This clonotype was seen only a few times. The chain recombines TRBV27 with TRBJ2-7; TRBD1 matches 9 bases. CDR1 is MNHEY, CDR2 SMNVEV, per germline (reference sequence). J lost 5 bases, V lost 3 bases, and 5 bases had no gene match. This CDR3 region has 14 residues. The CDR3 bases are TGTGCCAGCAGTTTGCCACAGGGGGCCGACGAGCAGTACTTC. Translation: CASSLPQGADEQYF.

This clonotype was detected many times. The rearrangement links TRBV10-3 to TRBJ2-3, with 7 bases identical to TRBD1. The CDR3 has 14 amino acids. CDR1 is ENHRY, CDR2 SYGVKD, per germline. The ends lost 10 bases at V and 0 bases at J; junction bases unmatched: 7. In DNA, the CDR3 is TGTGCCACAGGGGACAGCCGAAGCACAGATACGCAGTATTTT. Translating gives CATGDSRSTDTQYF.

As regards this clonotype: This could be a read error, since a much larger clone is one nucleotide away. The V gene is TRBV7-2, the J gene TRBJ1-6; 9 bases agree with TRBD1. The CDR3 is made up of 16 amino acids. Germline assignment: CDR1 SGHTA and CDR2 FQGNSA. Written as DNA, the CDR3 is TGTGCCAGCAGCTTAGCGTGGTCAGGACAGGGGACACCCATCCACTTT. Protein: CASSLAWSGQGTPIHF.

By frequency in the sample, this clonotype is medium-sized. The chain joins TRBV10-3 to TRBJ2-7; D gene ambiguous. The CDR3 contains 13 residues. V dropped 1 base and J dropped 2 bases, with 6 bases sitting between them. From germline, CDR1 is ENHRY and CDR2 SYGVKD. The CDR3 loop reads CAISEYQAYEQYF. The CDR3 coding sequence is TGTGCCATCAGTGAGTATCAGGCCTACGAGCAGTACTTC.

A few counts support this clonotype. V usage is TRBV30 and J usage is TRBJ1-5, with D perhaps TRBD1 (5 bases). This CDR3 contains 14 residues. From germline, CDR1 is GTSNPN and CDR2 SVGIG (reference sequence). Between the trimmed V and J ends, which lost 1 base and 6 bases, there was a span of 13 bases. The CDR3 sequence is CAWSETARGQPQHF. The CDR3 nucleotides read TGTGCCTGGAGTGAGACAGCCCGTGGTCAGCCCCAGCATTTT.

In this sample, this clonotype is medium-sized (0.01 to 0.1%). The chain links TRBV5-4 to TRBJ2-3; 8 bases match TRBD1. The CDR3 sequence is 16 residues long. From germline, CDR1 is SGHNT and CDR2 YYREEE (reference sequence). Trimming at V came to 2 bases and at J to 5 bases, leaving 10 bases not matched to a gene. The CDR3 bases are TGTGCCAGCAGCTTCCCCCTACAGGGGGTCGGAGATACGCAGTATTTT. It encodes CASSFPLQGVGDTQYF.

CDR3 nucleotides: TGTGCCAGCAGTTTAACCCCAGGATTCAATCAGCCCCAGCATTTT. This translates into CASSLTPGFNQPQHF. The chain is built from TRBV28 and TRBJ1-5; no clear D. The CDR3 totals 15 residues. Per germline, CDR1 MDHEN and CDR2 SYDVKM. Deletions cut 2 bases from V and 3 bases from J, with 11 bases between.

As for this clonotype: A much larger clone is a single base away; this may be a read error. The chain is built from TRBV6-1 and TRBJ1-1; no definite D call. CDR3 size: 11 residues. Germline-derived CDR1 and CDR2 are MNHNS and SASEGT. V lost 9 bases to trimming and J lost 2 bases, with 7 bases between them. For the CDR3, the DNA is TGTGCCAGTGCCTTTAACACTGAAGCTTTCTTT. It codes for CASAFNTEAFF.

In its sample, this clonotype is medium-sized (0.01 to 0.1%). V gene TRBV29-1 combines with J gene TRBJ2-1; 7 bases align to TRBD2. Germline values: CDR1 SQVTM, CDR2 ANQGSEA. The ends lost 3 bases at V and 5 bases at J; junction bases unmatched: 7. This CDR3 comprises 14 residues. Here the CDR3 DNA reads TGCAGCGTTGACCGGCTAGCGGCTAACAATGAGCAGTTCTTC. It encodes CSVDRLAANNEQFF.

The chain links TRBV18 to TRBJ2-7; D gene unclear. CDR1 is KGHSH and CDR2 is LQKENI in the germline V gene. CDR3 length: 15 amino acids. V lost 3 bases and J lost 3, with 15 bases in between. CDR3: CASSPNPANSYEQYF. The DNA for the CDR3 is TGTGCCAGCTCACCTAATCCGGCGAACAGCTACGAGCAGTACTTC. Combining the CDR3 with reference TRBV18 and TRBJ2-7 gives the whole variable domain NAGVMQNPRHLVRRRGQEARLRCSPMKGHSHVYWYRQLPEEGLKFMVYLQKENIIDESGMPKERFSAEFPKEGPSILRIQQVVRGDSAAYFCASSPNPANSYEQYFGPGTRLTVT.

This clonotype occurred a few times. The gene calls are TRBV7-2 and TRBJ1-5; no clear D gene. The V end was cut by 1 base, the J end by 11 bases, with 15 bases between. Germline CDR1 reads SGHTA; CDR2 reads FQGNSA. The CDR3 totals 14 residues. DNA of the CDR3: TGTGCCAGCAGCTTAGAAGGCAGTCGAGGGACCCAGCATTTT. Translation gives CASSLEGSRGTQHF.

This clonotype was seen many times. The chain joins TRBV29-1 to TRBJ2-3; possible D gene TRBD2, 6 bases. Trimming removed 4 bases from V and 5 bases from J, with 13 bases in between. Looked up from germline, CDR1 is SQVTM and CDR2 is ANQGSEA. The CDR3 is 13 amino acids. The CDR3: CSVGGGRGDTQYF. Written as DNA, the CDR3 is TGCAGCGTTGGGGGAGGCCGTGGAGATACGCAGTATTTT.

This clonotype was counted a few times. The V and J genes are TRBV6-1 and TRBJ1-5, with D perhaps TRBD1 (5 bases). The ends were cut back, 5 bases at V and 0 bases at J, with 20 bases in the middle. CDR3 length: 18 amino acids. Germline CDR1 and CDR2: MNHNS and SASEGT. The CDR3 DNA reads TGTGCCAGCAGTTACTCGAGCAGGGTGGAGTATAGCAATCAGCCCCAGCATTTT. It translates to CASSYSSRVEYSNQPQHF.

Within the sample, this clonotype is medium-sized (0.01 to 0.1%). This chain joins TRBV19 and TRBJ1-1, with D possibly being TRBD1 (5 bases). CDR1 is LNHDA and CDR2 is SQIVND in the germline V gene (reference sequence). With 10 bases removed from V and 1 base from J, the gap between germline ends came to 16 bases. The CDR3 extends over 14 amino acids. CDR3 DNA sequence: TGTGCCACCTCATCGGGGCACCCGAACACTGAAGCTTTCTTT. It is translated as CATSSGHPNTEAFF.

By its share, this clonotype is large (0.1 to 1%). V gene TRBV10-3 combines with J gene TRBJ1-1, with 7 nucleotides matching TRBD1. CDR3 length: 14 amino acids. V was clipped by 4 bases and J by 1 base; unmatched bases: 3. Germline V gene sequence: CDR1 ENHRY, CDR2 SYGVKD. CDR3 residues: CAISAGTANTEAFF. In nucleotides, the CDR3 is TGTGCCATCAGTGCGGGGACAGCGAACACTGAAGCTTTCTTT.

The chain recombines TRBV19 with TRBJ1-5, with D unresolved. Trimming shortened V by 3 bases and J by 6 bases, and 9 bases separated the two germline ends. Germline assignment: CDR1 LNHDA and CDR2 SQIVND (reference sequence). CDR3 size: 13 residues. The CDR3 coding sequence is TGTGCCAGTAGTATTCAGATATCTCAGCCCCAGCATTTT. Its translation is CASSIQISQPQHF.

By sample share, this clonotype is medium-sized. The chain joins TRBV19 to TRBJ2-4; 9 nucleotides match TRBD2. The CDR3 has 17 amino acids. V gave up 3 bases and J gave up 0 bases; unmatched junction bases: 6. CDR1 is LNHDA and CDR2 is SQIVND in the germline V gene (reference sequence). This CDR3 is CASSILAGRLAKNIQYF. In DNA, the CDR3 is TGTGCCAGTAGTATCCTAGCGGGGAGACTAGCCAAAAACATTCAGTACTTC.

This clonotype was observed a handful of times. DNA of the CDR3: TGTGCCAGCAGTTCTAGCGGGAGTATCTACAATGAGCAGTTCTTC. This translates into CASSSSGSIYNEQFF. The chain is built from TRBV7-2 and TRBJ2-1, with TRBD2 matching over 10 bases. Germline-derived CDR1 and CDR2 are SGHTA and FQGNSA. The CDR3 contains 15 residues. Germline trimming cut 6 bases from V and 3 bases from J; bases unmatched to any gene: 5.

This clonotype has a count of ten or more. This sequence joins TRBV7-2 and TRBJ2-5; D ambiguous. V lost 1 base and J lost 2, with 8 bases in between. CDR1 is SGHTA, CDR2 FQGNSA, per germline. The CDR3 sequence is 14 residues long. CDR3 nucleotides: TGTGCCAGCAGCTTAGTCGTAACTCAAGAGACCCAGTACTTC. This sequence encodes CASSLVVTQETQYF.

There are many counts of this clonotype. The chain employs TRBV29-1 and TRBJ2-7; D is possibly TRBD2 (7 bases). Germline V CDR1 and CDR2: SQVTM, ANQGSEA. This CDR3 spans 13 amino acids. Trimming took off 6 bases at V and 7 bases at J, with 19 bases between the two ends. Written as DNA, the CDR3 is TGCAGCGTGAGGGGAGGGGGGCGGAAAGAGCAGTACTTC. Translated: CSVRGGGRKEQYF.

The chain uses TRBV9 and TRBJ1-2; D call uncertain. Trimming left V 3 bases short and J 8 bases short, with 11 bases between. The germline V gene has CDR1 SGDLS and CDR2 YYNGEE. This CDR3 has 12 residues. CDR3 sequence (DNA): TGTGCCAGCAGCGCCCAAGAGGGAGGCTACACCTTC. Its protein product is CASSAQEGGYTF.

This clonotype was detected ten times or more. The chain is built from TRBV28 and TRBJ2-6; a possible D gene is TRBD2 (5 bases). Germline assignment: CDR1 MDHEN and CDR2 SYDVKM. V lost 6 bases, J lost 1 base, and 16 bases lay in between. The CDR3 totals 17 residues. CDR3 DNA: TGTGCCAGCAGCGCAACTGGACGGAGGTCTGGGGCCAACGTCCTGACTTTC. Translated, it gives CASSATGRRSGANVLTF.

Judged by abundance, this clonotype is medium-sized (0.01 to 0.1%). V usage is TRBV6-5 and J usage is TRBJ1-2; weak D call: TRBD1 (6 bases). In germline, CDR1 is MNHEY, CDR2 SVGAGI. Trimming stripped 5 bases from V and 8 bases from J, with 12 bases between. This CDR3 is built from 12 residues. The CDR3, as DNA: TGTGCCAGCAGTCAGGGGTTTGGGGGCTACACCTTC. It is translated as CASSQGFGGYTF.